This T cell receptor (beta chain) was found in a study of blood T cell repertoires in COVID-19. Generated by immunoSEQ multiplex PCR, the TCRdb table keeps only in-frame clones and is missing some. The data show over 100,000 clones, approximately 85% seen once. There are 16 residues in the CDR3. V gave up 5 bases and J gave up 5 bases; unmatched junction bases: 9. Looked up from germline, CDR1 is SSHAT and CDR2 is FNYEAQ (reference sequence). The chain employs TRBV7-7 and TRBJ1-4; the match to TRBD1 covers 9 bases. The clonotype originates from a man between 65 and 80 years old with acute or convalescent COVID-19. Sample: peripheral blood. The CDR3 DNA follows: TGTGCCAGCAGCCCCCTTCCCGGGACAGGGAATGAAAAACTGTTTTTT. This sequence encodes CASSPLPGTGNEKLFF.